This TCR beta chain emerged from a study of CD8+CD57+ T cells in acquired aplastic anemia. Looking at the study overall: When averaged, DNA from sorted CD4+ and CD8+ cells came to 3 to 3.5 ug. CD4+ cells from healthy donors averaged around 10 million reads.

Template material for TCR beta VDJ and CDR3 profiling consisted of genomic DNA. TCRdb recomputed calls from the reads with MiXCR, one row per CDR3 protein. This sample has a few hundred thousand distinct CDR3 sequences; just under 70% occur once, and the top ten carry 4%. Inclusive of both ends, the CDR3 amounts to 10 amino acids. The germline CDR1 and CDR2 sequences are DFQATT and SNEGSKA (reference sequence). Concerning this clonotype itself: Given the absence of the conserved phenylalanine or tryptophan at the CDR3 end, a read error is likely. The DNA is omitted, as the CDR3 cannot be located on it reliably, and the CDR3 follows TCRdb's listing.

The genes are TRBV20-1 and TRBJ2-7; the tabulated D call, TRBD1, remains unverified against the DNA. This receptor was obtained from a human donor in good health, serving as a control. Sequenced: sorted CD4+, CD8+, or CD8+CD57+ T cells (not recorded which) from PBMCs. CDR3 protein: CSARDREEYL.